This TCR beta chain was profiled in a study of cytomegalovirus exposure and HLA in healthy donors. This clone was seen a handful of times. The antigen remains unidentified. One end of the junction fails to match germline, which may point to a read error. CDR1 is MNHEY and CDR2 is SVGAGI in the germline V gene. The CDR3 contains 11 residues. PCR used 60 Vbeta primers and 13 Jbeta primers. Assay used: immunoSEQ multiplex PCR; TCRdb lists only in-frame clones, some missing. The sample carries 85,000 to 130,000 clones, 65% to 80% recorded once. Overall study findings and caveats: Prior analysis indicated that the majority of TCR beta V segments exhibited productivity approximately 87% or approximately 30% of the time. Follow-up analysis seemed to connect common viral pathogens with several of the most significant clusters identified. Listed as cytomegalovirus-associated were 170 or so TCR beta chains. According to a later analysis, donors in an Asian-associated ancestry cluster reportedly had fewer N-insertions than the roughly 630-donor mean.

The sequencing input was PBMCs. The receptor comes from a woman between 50 and 59 years old in good health and CMV-seropositive. The V and J genes are TRBV6-5 and TRBJ1-2; 7 positions agree with TRBD1. CDR3 sequence (DNA): TGTGCCAGTGGACAGGTATATGCCTACACCTTC. Its translation: CASGQVYAYTF.